The TCR beta chain described here comes from a study of long-term antiretroviral therapy in people with HIV. General study results and limits: Dominant in the repertoire at all time points were clones expanded before ART.

Researchers ran immunoSEQ v3.0 at survey level. Roughly 40,000-55,000 T-cell genomes per sample were the sequencing target. Clones were read by immunoSEQ multiplex PCR, and TCRdb kept only the in-frame ones, dropping some. The sample includes roughly 27,000 clones, 85% seen only once; the top ten take approximately 9.5%. Concerning this clone: The antigen is not known.

For each donor, at least one pre-ART and at least two post-ART PBMC samples were available. Germline lookup yields CDR1 SGHDT and CDR2 YYEEEE. V lost 5 bases, J lost 6 bases, and 12 bases lay in between. The CDR3 length is 13 residues. The chain has TRBV5-6 and TRBJ1-5; weak D call: TRBD1 (6 bases). The TCR was taken from a man in his forties or fifties with HIV. The source material was unsorted PBMCs, sampled 2.3 years after starting antiretroviral therapy. CDR3 sequence reads: CASSSGQFQPQHF. The DNA of the CDR3 is TGTGCCAGCAGTTCCGGACAGTTTCAGCCCCAGCATTTT.